Listed below are T cell receptor beta chains from one sample, sequenced in a study of patients and donors after allogeneic stem cell transplantation. TCRdb ran MiXCR on the RT-PCR reads and lists one entry per CDR3 protein. Of tens of thousands of distinct CDR3 sequences in the sample, nearly 7% were seen once. Sequenced: blood, either unsorted or a sorted T cell fraction (not recorded which). These receptors originate from a human donor who was either an allogeneic HSCT recipient or a stem cell or donor lymphocyte infusion donor (not recorded which). It is not recorded whose cells these are; they may come from a transplant donor. CDR3s include the opening cysteine and the closing phenylalanine or tryptophan. D genes are given only for firm matches. Only part of the rows carry a size: once, few, many, or a class if the clone is expanded.

CDR3 length,J gene,D gene,clone size,V gene,CDR3 DNA,CDR3 protein
14,TRBJ2-3,.,.,TRBV28,TGTGCCAGCAGTTTTCTGCAATCGGGGGATACGCAGTATTTT,CASSFLQSGDTQYF
14,TRBJ2-1,TRBD2,few,TRBV7-9,TGTGCCAGCAGCTGGCCCGGGACTAGCAATGAGCAGTTCTTC,CASSWPGTSNEQFF
14,TRBJ2-2,TRBD2,.,TRBV7-7,TGTGCCAGCAGCTTTCGGGAGGGATCGGGGGAGCTGTTTTTT,CASSFREGSGELFF
11,TRBJ2-1,TRBD1,many,TRBV29-1,TGCAGCGTAGTGGGACAGAGCAATCAGTTCTTC,CSVVGQSNQFF
17,TRBJ2-1,TRBD2,few,TRBV5-4,TGTGCCAGCAGCTTGACCCCAACTAGCGGCCTTTGGCATGAGCAGTTCTTC,CASSLTPTSGLWHEQFF
13,TRBJ2-3,.,.,TRBV28,TGTGCCAGTGGGGGGTTCGTCACAGATACGCAGTATTTT,CASGGFVTDTQYF
15,TRBJ2-3,.,.,TRBV7-9,TGTGCCAGCAGCCCGCGTACCAGACAGGCAGATACGCAGTATTTT,CASSPRTRQADTQYF
17,TRBJ1-1,.,few,TRBV11-3,TGTGCCAGCAGCTTAGCGGGAGCCGGGACCAAGAACACTGAAGCTTTCTTT,CASSLAGAGTKNTEAFF
16,TRBJ2-2,TRBD2,few,TRBV3-1,TGTGCCAGCAGCTCCTCGGTGCGGGAGCAGGGCGGGGAGCTGTTTTTT,CASSSSVREQGGELFF
16,TRBJ2-2,.,.,TRBV21-1,TGTGCCAGCAGCAAATCGGCAGGGGGCTACACCGGGGAGCTGTTTTTT,CASSKSAGGYTGELFF
14,TRBJ2-2,.,many,TRBV6-2/TRBV6-3,TGTGCCAGCAGTTACTCGGCACAGACCGGGGAGCTGTTTTTT,CASSYSAQTGELFF
16,TRBJ2-1,.,many,TRBV27,TGTGCCAGCAGTTTCTCCTGGGGGGAGGTGTACAATGAGCAGTTCTTC,CASSFSWGEVYNEQFF
16,TRBJ2-2,.,.,TRBV7-2,TGTGCCAGCAGCTTACCAGGGCTCACGAACACCGGGGAGCTGTTTTTT,CASSLPGLTNTGELFF
15,TRBJ2-1,TRBD2,.,TRBV2,TGTGCCAGCAGTACCCTAGCGGGAGGGGGCAATGAGCAGTTCTTC,CASSTLAGGGNEQFF
12,TRBJ2-5,.,few,TRBV5-1,TGCGCCAGCAGCTTCTTTGAAGAGACCCAGTACTTC,CASSFFEETQYF
14,TRBJ2-7,TRBD2,many,TRBV29-1,TGCAGCGTTGAAGGGTCTAGCGGAGGTTACGAGCAGTACTTC,CSVEGSSGGYEQYF
14,TRBJ2-1,.,many,TRBV5-1,TGCGCCAGCTCACAAACAGGACAGTACAATGAGCAGTTCTTC,CASSQTGQYNEQFF
14,TRBJ1-1,.,.,TRBV19,TGTGCCAGTAGTATAGATAAATGGAACACTGAAGCTTTCTTT,CASSIDKWNTEAFF
13,TRBJ2-7,.,few,TRBV6-5,TGTGCCAGCATGCCCAGGGCCTCCTACGAGCAGTACTTC,CASMPRASYEQYF
14,TRBJ1-5,TRBD1,many,TRBV7-9,TGTGCCAGCAGCGCCCAGGGGGGGAATCAGCCCCAGCATTTT,CASSAQGGNQPQHF
14,TRBJ2-3,.,.,TRBV6-5,TGTGCCAGCAGTTACCTCAGGGCCACAGATACGCAGTATTTT,CASSYLRATDTQYF
16,TRBJ2-5,.,.,TRBV3-1,TGTGCCAGCAGCCAAGGTTTCGCGGGGATACAAGAGACCCAGTACTTC,CASSQGFAGIQETQYF
16,TRBJ2-1,.,.,TRBV21-1,TGTGCCAGCAGCAAAGAGGGACTAGTGTTCACGAATGAGCAGTTCTTC,CASSKEGLVFTNEQFF
14,TRBJ2-2,TRBD1,.,TRBV5-6,TGTGCCAGCAGCTCCAGGGGGTACACCGGGGAGCTGTTTTTT,CASSSRGYTGELFF
16,TRBJ2-5,.,.,TRBV3-1,TGTGCCAGCAGCCAAGAGTTGTGGAGAACCCAAGAGACCCAGTACTTC,CASSQELWRTQETQYF